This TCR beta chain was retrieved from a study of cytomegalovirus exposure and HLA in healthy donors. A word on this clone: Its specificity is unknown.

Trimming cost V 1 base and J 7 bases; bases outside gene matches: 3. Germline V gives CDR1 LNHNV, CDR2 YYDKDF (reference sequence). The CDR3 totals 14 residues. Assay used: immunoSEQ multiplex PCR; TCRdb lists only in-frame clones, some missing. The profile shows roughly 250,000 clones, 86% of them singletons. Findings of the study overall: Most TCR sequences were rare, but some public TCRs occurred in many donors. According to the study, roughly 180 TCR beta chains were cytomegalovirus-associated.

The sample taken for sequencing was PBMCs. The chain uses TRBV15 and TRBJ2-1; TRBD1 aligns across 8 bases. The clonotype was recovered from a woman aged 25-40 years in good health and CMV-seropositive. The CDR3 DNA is TGTGCCACCAGCAGAGGGACAGGGAATAATGAGCAGTTCTTC. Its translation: CATSRGTGNNEQFF.